What follows are 8 T cell receptor beta chains derived from one specimen sequenced in a study of Ad26.COV2.S vaccination and SARS-CoV-2 variants. Treatment meaning: roughly 20 received Ad26.COV2.S at low or high dose, single or two shots; 5 received placebo; per-sample allocation not given. Day 63 after the first vaccine or placebo injection was the time point for sampling. Using immunoSEQ multiplex PCR, the repertoire was profiled, and TCRdb retains in-frame clones only, with some absent. The sample shows fewer than 900,000 clones, 89% of them seen only once. The source material was peripheral blood, sampled in a trial of Ad26.COV2.S vaccine versus placebo. Every receptor here comes from a person between 18 and 59 years old who received the Ad26.COV2.S COVID-19 vaccine or a placebo.

The gene calls are TRBV7-9 and TRBJ2-2; 10 bases are shared with TRBD2. Germline V gene lookup returns CDR1 SEHNR and CDR2 FQNEAQ (reference sequence). Trimming cost V 5 bases and J 0 bases; bases outside gene matches: 3. The CDR3 covers 16 residues. The CDR3 DNA reads as TGTGCCAGCAGCCCCAGCGGGGGGGCGAACACCGGGGAGCTGTTTTTT. Encoded protein: CASSPSGGANTGELFF.

The chain couples TRBV4-2 to TRBJ2-7; D gene ambiguous. Germline V gene sequence: CDR1 LGHNA, CDR2 YNFKEQ. The CDR3 totals 14 residues. V was pared by 4 bases and J by 0 bases, with 10 bases between. The CDR3 region has the DNA TGTGCCAGCAGCCTGGATAAGGTCTCCTACGAGCAGTACTTC. It specifies CASSLDKVSYEQYF.

The rearrangement links TRBV11-2 to TRBJ2-3; possibly TRBD1 or TRBD2 for D (5 bases each). The V gene lost 1 base and the J gene lost 2 bases, with 7 bases spanning the gap. The CDR3 covers 14 residues. Germline V CDR1 and CDR2: SGHAT, FQNNGV. The CDR3 DNA follows: TGTGCCAGCAGCTTAGGAGGGGCCACAGATACGCAGTATTTT. The encoded protein is CASSLGGATDTQYF.

The chain recombines TRBV18 with TRBJ1-1, with 7 bases matching TRBD1. The CDR3 loop spans 13 amino acids. Trimming took 0 bases from V and 8 from J; bases not matched to a gene: 3. Germline CDR1 is KGHSH and CDR2 is LQKENI. The CDR3 nucleotides read TGTGCCAGCTCACCACCCAGGGGGTTCGAAGCTTTCTTT. Protein product: CASSPPRGFEAFF. Together with reference TRBV18 and TRBJ1-1, the CDR3 gives the full variable domain: NAGVMQNPRHLVRRRGQEARLRCSPMKGHSHVYWYRQLPEEGLKFMVYLQKENIIDESGMPKERFSAEFPKEGPSILRIQQVVRGDSAAYFCASSPPRGFEAFFGQGTRLTVV.

The chain combines TRBV3-1 (or the pseudogene TRBV3-2) with TRBJ2-7; a possible D gene is TRBD1 (5 bases). V was cut by 2 bases and J by 5 bases, with 10 bases left in between. The germline V gene encodes CDR1 LGHDT and CDR2 YNNKEL (reference sequence). This CDR3 comprises 13 residues. The CDR3 nucleotides are TGTGCCAGCAGCCAACTCCAGGGCAACGAGCAGTACTTC. Translation: CASSQLQGNEQYF.

This clone was observed a handful of times. The rearrangement links TRBV6-1 to TRBJ1-3; 7 bases are shared with TRBD1. Trimming removed 1 base from V and 0 bases from J; junction bases left unmatched: 3. Germline V gene sequence: CDR1 MNHNS, CDR2 SASEGT. There are 16 residues in the CDR3. The CDR3 region is CASSEGTGTSGNTIYF. CDR3 DNA: TGTGCCAGCAGTGAAGGGACAGGAACCTCTGGAAACACCATATATTTT.

This clone was observed once. V and J are TRBV18 and TRBJ2-7; D is possibly TRBD2 (5 bases). Trimming stripped 3 bases from V and 3 bases from J, with 12 bases between. CDR3 length equals 14 residues. CDR1 is KGHSH and CDR2 is LQKENI in the germline V gene. The CDR3 sequence: CASSPGVNNYEQYF. The CDR3 DNA follows: TGTGCCAGCTCACCCGGGGTCAACAACTACGAGCAGTACTTC.

Points on this clone: Additional DNA sequences in this sample encode the identical CDR3. This chain links TRBV18 with TRBJ2-7, with D perhaps matching TRBD1 or TRBD2 (5 bases each). The CDR3 extends over 14 amino acids. CDR1 is KGHSH and CDR2 is LQKENI in the germline V gene. Trimming cost V 3 bases and J 0 bases, with 9 bases left between them. As DNA, the CDR3 is TGTGCCAGCTCACCCGGGACCACCTCCTACGAGCAGTACTTC. Protein: CASSPGTTSYEQYF.